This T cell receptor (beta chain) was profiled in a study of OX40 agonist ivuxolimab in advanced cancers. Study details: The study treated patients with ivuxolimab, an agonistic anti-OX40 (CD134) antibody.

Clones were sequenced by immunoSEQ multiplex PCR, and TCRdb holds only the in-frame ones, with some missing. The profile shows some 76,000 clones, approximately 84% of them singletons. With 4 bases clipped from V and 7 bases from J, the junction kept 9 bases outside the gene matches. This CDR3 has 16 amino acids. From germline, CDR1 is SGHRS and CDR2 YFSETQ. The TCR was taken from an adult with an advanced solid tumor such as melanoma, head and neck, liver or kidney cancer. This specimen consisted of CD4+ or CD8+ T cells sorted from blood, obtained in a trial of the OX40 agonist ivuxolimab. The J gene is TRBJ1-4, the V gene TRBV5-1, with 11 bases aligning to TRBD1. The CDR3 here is CASSLSGQGAGEKLFF. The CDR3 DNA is TGCGCCAGCAGCCTCTCTGGACAGGGGGCTGGTGAAAAACTGTTTTTT.